The 9 T cell receptor beta chains listed next were all sequenced from one sample in a study of T cell clonotyping in hematopoietic cell transplantation. Clones were read by immunoSEQ multiplex PCR, and TCRdb kept only the in-frame ones, dropping some. Of about 43,000 clones in the sample, 95% were seen once. Sequences were obtained from peripheral blood mononuclear cells. These receptors were collected from a man aged 25-45 years in good health. Some clones in this sample may be carry-over from other donors' samples.

The genes are TRBV6-6 and TRBJ1-1, with D unclear. The CDR3 spans 13 residues. V was pared by 0 bases and J by 7 bases, with 9 bases between. Germline V lookup: CDR1 MNHNY, CDR2 SVGAGI (reference sequence). The CDR3 sequence: CASSYSDTIEAFF. CDR3 DNA sequence: TGTGCCAGCAGTTACTCAGACACCATTGAAGCTTTCTTT.

The rearrangement uses TRBV29-1 and TRBJ2-7, with D uncertain. Germline-derived CDR1 and CDR2 are SQVTM and ANQGSEA. The CDR3 is 13 residues long. The ends were cut back, 6 bases at V and 2 bases at J, with 14 bases in the middle. CDR3: CSVTHVGTYEQYF. The CDR3 DNA is TGCAGCGTGACCCACGTGGGAACCTACGAGCAGTACTTC.

V and J are TRBV27 and TRBJ2-5; D gene ambiguous. This CDR3 spans 12 amino acids. Per germline, CDR1 MNHEY and CDR2 SMNVEV (reference sequence). Trimming took off 8 bases at V and 5 bases at J, with 12 bases between the two ends. The CDR3: CASGARMETQYF. The DNA for the CDR3 is TGTGCCAGCGGAGCGAGAATGGAGACCCAGTACTTC.

The rearrangement links TRBV7-9 to TRBJ1-3; the D is unclear. The ends were cut back, 0 bases at V and 0 bases at J, with 6 bases in the middle. The CDR3 is made up of 15 amino acids. CDR1 is SEHNR and CDR2 is FQNEAQ in the germline V gene (reference sequence). CDR3 region: CASSLAVTSGNTIYF. DNA of the CDR3: TGTGCCAGCAGCTTAGCAGTTACCTCTGGAAACACCATATATTTT. The full variable domain, its missing parts supplied by reference TRBV7-9 and TRBJ1-3, is DTGVSQNPRHKITKRGQNVTFRCDPISEHNRLYWYRQTLGQGPEFLTYFQNEAQLEKSRLLSDRFSAERPKGSFSTLEIQRTEQGDSAMYLCASSLAVTSGNTIYFGEGSWLTVV.

The chain combines TRBV25-1 with TRBJ2-1, with 8 bases that match TRBD2. The CDR3 runs 17 residues. The germline CDR1 and CDR2 sequences are MGHDK and SYGVNS. V trimming: 2 bases; J trimming: 0 bases; junction bases outside the gene matches: 6. The CDR3 region is CASSEAGGQSSYNEQFF. Here the CDR3 DNA reads TGTGCCAGCAGTGAAGCGGGAGGACAGAGCTCCTACAATGAGCAGTTCTTC.

J is TRBJ2-7 and V is TRBV6-5, with D perhaps TRBD1 (5 bases). Trimming removed 0 bases from V and 2 bases from J, with 11 bases in between. Germline assignment: CDR1 MNHEY and CDR2 SVGAGI. This CDR3 spans 15 amino acids. The CDR3 sequence is CASSYSPKGPYEQYF. The CDR3 bases are TGTGCCAGCAGTTACTCCCCCAAGGGGCCCTACGAGCAGTACTTC.

To note about this clone: A junction boundary mismatches the germline segment, possibly from a read error. The rearrangement links TRBV4-3 to TRBJ1-2; D is unresolved. Germline V gives CDR1 LGHNA, CDR2 YSLEER. The CDR3 runs to 14 residues. This chain's CDR3 is CASSQGTGEPGIAF. CDR3 nucleotide sequence: TGCGCCAGCAGCCAAGGCACGGGAGAGCCTGGAATAGCCTTC.

The J gene is TRBJ1-5, the V gene TRBV21-1; the D call TRBD1 from the table was never checked on the DNA. TRBV21-1 is a listed pseudogene. This CDR3 spans 15 amino acids. CDR3 sequence (DNA): TGTGCCAGCAGCAAAGCCCAGTCTAGCAATCAGCCCCAGCATTTT. This gives the protein CASSKAQSSNQPQHF.

The rearrangement uses TRBV9 and TRBJ1-5, with D perhaps matching TRBD1 (5 bases). The V gene lost 2 bases and the J gene lost 2 bases, with 11 bases spanning the gap. The V gene's germline CDR1 is SGDLS and CDR2 YYNGEE. This CDR3 has 15 residues. CDR3 DNA: TGTGCCAGCAGCGTTGGTCAGACAGGCAATCAGCCCCAGCATTTT. Protein product: CASSVGQTGNQPQHF.